This T cell receptor (beta chain) was profiled in a study of cytomegalovirus exposure and HLA in healthy donors. Libraries were prepared by immunoSEQ multiplex PCR; TCRdb keeps only in-frame clonotypes and omits some of them. Among 82,000 or so clones listed, 90% to 95% were seen once. V was pared by 6 bases and J by 2 bases, with 8 bases of the junction left unmatched. Germline V gene data show CDR1 as SGHAT and CDR2 as FQNNGV. CDR3 size: 16 residues. The sequenced sample was PBMCs. The J gene is TRBJ2-3, the V gene TRBV11-2, with TRBD2 matching 10 bases. This sequence originates from a woman between 18 and 30 years old in good health and CMV-seronegative. The CDR3 DNA reads as TGTGCCAGCAGACCGGGACTAGCGTTTTACACAGATACGCAGTATTTT. The encoded protein is CASRPGLAFYTDTQYF.